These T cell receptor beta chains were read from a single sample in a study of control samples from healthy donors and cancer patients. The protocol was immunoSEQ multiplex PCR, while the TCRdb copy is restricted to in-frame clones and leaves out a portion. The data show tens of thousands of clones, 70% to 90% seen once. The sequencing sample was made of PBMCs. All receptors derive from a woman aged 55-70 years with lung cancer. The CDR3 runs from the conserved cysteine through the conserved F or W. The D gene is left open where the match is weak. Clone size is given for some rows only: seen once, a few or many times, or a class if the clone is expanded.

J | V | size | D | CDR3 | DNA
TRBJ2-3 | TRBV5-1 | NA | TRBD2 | CASSLGVAGVTDTQYF | TGCGCCAGCAGCTTGGGTGTAGCGGGGGTCACAGATACGCAGTATTTT
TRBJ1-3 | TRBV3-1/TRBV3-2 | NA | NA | CASSRGGSGNTIYF | TGTGCCAGCAGCAGGGGGGGCTCTGGAAACACCATATATTTT
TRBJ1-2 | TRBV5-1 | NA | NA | CASSLAAGSGYTF | TGCGCCAGCAGCTTGGCGGCAGGGAGTGGCTACACCTTC
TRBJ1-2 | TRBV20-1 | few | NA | CSGGFNYGYTF | TGCAGTGGGGGATTTAACTATGGCTACACCTTC
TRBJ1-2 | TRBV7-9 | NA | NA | CASTSQSQGGQSYGYTF | TGTGCCAGCACCTCCCAGTCGCAAGGTGGGCAGTCCTATGGCTACACCTTC
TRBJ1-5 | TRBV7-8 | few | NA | CASSLNRAINSNQPQHF | TGTGCCAGCAGCTTAAATAGGGCGATTAATAGCAATCAGCCCCAGCATTTT
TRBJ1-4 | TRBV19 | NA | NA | CASSTSGVANEKLFF | TGTGCCAGTAGTACCTCAGGGGTAGCTAATGAAAAACTGTTTTTT
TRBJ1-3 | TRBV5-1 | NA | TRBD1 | CASTWTGAYSGNTIYF | TGCGCCAGCACCTGGACAGGGGCCTACTCTGGAAACACCATATATTTT
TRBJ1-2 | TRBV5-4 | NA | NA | CASSLGPVGSYGYTF | TGTGCCAGCAGCTTAGGGCCAGTCGGCTCATATGGCTACACCTTC
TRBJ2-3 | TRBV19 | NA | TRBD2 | CASSMPLAGGTDTQYF | TGTGCCAGTAGTATGCCGCTAGCGGGAGGCACAGATACGCAGTATTTT
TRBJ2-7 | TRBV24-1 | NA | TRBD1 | CATSALGQGRSEQYF | TGTGCCACCAGTGCCCTAGGACAGGGGCGGTCCGAGCAGTACTTC
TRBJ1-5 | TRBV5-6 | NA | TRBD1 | CASSLGTVYSNQPQHF | TGTGCCAGCAGCCTTGGGACAGTGTATAGCAATCAGCCCCAGCATTTT
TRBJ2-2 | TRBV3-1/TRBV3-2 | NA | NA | CASSQEYGELFF | TGTGCCAGCAGCCAAGAGTACGGGGAGCTGTTTTTT
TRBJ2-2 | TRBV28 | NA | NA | CASGYSQGIVNTGELFF | TGTGCCAGCGGCTATTCTCAGGGGATTGTCAACACCGGGGAGCTGTTTTTT
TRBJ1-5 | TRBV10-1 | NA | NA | CASSESSNQPQHF | TGCGCCAGCAGTGAAAGTAGCAATCAGCCCCAGCATTTT
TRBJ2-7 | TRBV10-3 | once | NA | CAIREGKSYEQYF | TGTGCCATCAGGGAGGGTAAATCCTACGAGCAGTACTTC
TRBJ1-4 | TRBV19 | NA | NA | CASSPGGPEKLFF | TGTGCCAGTAGTCCCGGGGGGCCTGAAAAACTGTTTTTT
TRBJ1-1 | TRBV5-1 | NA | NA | CASSFLQFGMNTEAFF | TGCGCCAGCAGCTTTTTACAGTTTGGGATGAACACTGAAGCTTTCTTT
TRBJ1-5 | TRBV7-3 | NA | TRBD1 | CASSPPGTGGSNQPQHF | TGTGCCAGCAGCCCGCCCGGGACAGGGGGGAGCAATCAGCCCCAGCATTTT
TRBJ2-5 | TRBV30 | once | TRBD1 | CAWSSPHRGMETQYF | TGTGCCTGGAGTTCACCTCACAGGGGAATGGAGACCCAGTACTTC
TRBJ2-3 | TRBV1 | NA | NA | CTSSQDARLAKPRIDTQYF | TGCACCAGCAGCCAAGATGCGAGACTAGCGAAACCTCGGATAGATACGCAGTATTTT
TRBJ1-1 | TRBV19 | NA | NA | CASAPPGGRLFF | TGTGCCAGTGCCCCCCCGGGCGGACGGCTTTTCTTT
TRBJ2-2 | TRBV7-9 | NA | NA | CASSLGVGDTGELFF | TGTGCCAGCAGCTTAGGGGTCGGGGACACCGGGGAGCTGTTTTTT
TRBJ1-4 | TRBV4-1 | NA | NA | CASSQVVRNPGTNEKLFF | TGCGCCAGCAGCCAAGTTGTAAGGAACCCTGGGACTAATGAAAAACTGTTTTTT
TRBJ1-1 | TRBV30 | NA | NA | CAWRIQENTEAFF | TGTGCCTGGAGGATCCAGGAGAACACTGAAGCTTTCTTT
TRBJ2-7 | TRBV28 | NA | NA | CASRAGAYQENEQYF | TGTGCCAGCAGAGCCGGGGCCTACCAGGAGAACGAGCAGTACTTC
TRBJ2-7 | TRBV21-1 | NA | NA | CASSLTPGQRTLGEYF | TGTGCCAGCAGCCTTACTCCGGGACAGCGTACCCTAGGGGAGTACTTC
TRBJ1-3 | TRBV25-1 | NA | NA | CASSETPTKNTIYF | TGTGCCAGCAGTGAGACACCTACGAAGAACACCATATATTTT
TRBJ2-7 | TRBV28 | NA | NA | CASSLRLVQQYF | TGTGCCAGCAGTTTACGGCTAGTTCAGCAGTACTTC
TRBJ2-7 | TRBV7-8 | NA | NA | CASSLAEGSSYEQYF | TGTGCCAGCAGCTTAGCTGAGGGGTCCTCCTACGAGCAGTACTTC
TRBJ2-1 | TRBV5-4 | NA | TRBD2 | CASSPGLAGYNEQFF | TGTGCCAGCAGCCCCGGACTAGCGGGTTACAATGAGCAGTTCTTC
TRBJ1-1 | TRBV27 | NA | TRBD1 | CASSSGTGGWLAFF | TGTGCCAGCAGTTCCGGGACAGGGGGCTGGCTGGCTTTCTTT
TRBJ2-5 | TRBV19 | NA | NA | CASSKYQGRDVETQYF | TGTGCCAGTAGTAAATATCAGGGCCGGGATGTAGAGACCCAGTACTTC
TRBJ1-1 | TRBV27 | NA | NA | CASSSTPGGKAFF | TGTGCCAGCAGTTCCACCCCCGGGGGGAAAGCTTTCTTT
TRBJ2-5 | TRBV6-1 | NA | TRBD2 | CASSFGGAEETQYF | TGTGCCAGCAGTTTCGGGGGGGCTGAAGAGACCCAGTACTTC
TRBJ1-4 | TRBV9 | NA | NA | CASSGGVNEKLFF | TGTGCCAGCAGCGGAGGGGTTAATGAAAAACTGTTTTTT
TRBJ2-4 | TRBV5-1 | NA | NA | CASSFTAGRLNIQYF | TGCGCCAGCAGCTTCACGGCGGGGAGGCTAAACATTCAGTACTTC
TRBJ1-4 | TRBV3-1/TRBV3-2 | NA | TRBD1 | CASSPTGGGEKLFF | TGTGCCAGCAGCCCAACAGGGGGCGGTGAAAAACTGTTTTTT
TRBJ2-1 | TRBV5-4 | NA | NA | CASSLSSSYNEQFF | TGTGCCAGCAGCTTGTCTAGCTCCTACAATGAGCAGTTCTTC
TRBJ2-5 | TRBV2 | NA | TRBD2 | CASRSQGLAGETQYF | TGTGCCAGCAGATCTCAGGGACTAGCAGGGGAGACCCAGTACTTC
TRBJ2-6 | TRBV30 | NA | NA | CAWSLGSEAGANVLTF | TGTGCCTGGAGTCTCGGGTCCGAGGCTGGGGCCAACGTCCTGACTTTC
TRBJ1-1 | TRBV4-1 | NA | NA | CASSPYRTAEDTEAFF | TGCGCCAGCAGCCCGTACCGGACAGCCGAGGACACTGAAGCTTTCTTT